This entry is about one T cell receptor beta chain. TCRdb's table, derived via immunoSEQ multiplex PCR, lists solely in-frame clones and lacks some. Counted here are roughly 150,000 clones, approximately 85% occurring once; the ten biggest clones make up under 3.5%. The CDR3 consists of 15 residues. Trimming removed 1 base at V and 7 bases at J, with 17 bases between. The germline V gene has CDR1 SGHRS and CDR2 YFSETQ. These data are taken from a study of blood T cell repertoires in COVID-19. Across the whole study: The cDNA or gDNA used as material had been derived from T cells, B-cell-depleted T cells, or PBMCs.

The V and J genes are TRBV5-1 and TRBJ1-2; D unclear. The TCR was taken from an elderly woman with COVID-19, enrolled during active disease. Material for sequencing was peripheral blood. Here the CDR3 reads CASSLMAGNLGGYTF. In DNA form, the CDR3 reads TGCGCCAGCAGCTTGATGGCGGGGAATCTGGGTGGCTACACCTTC. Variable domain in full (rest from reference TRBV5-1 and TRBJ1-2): KAGVTQTPRYLIKTRGQQVTLSCSPISGHRSVSWYQQTPGQGLQFLFEYFSETQRNKGNFPGRFSGRQFSNSRSEMNVSTLELGDSALYLCASSLMAGNLGGYTFGSGTRLTVV.